A selection of T cell receptor beta chains follows, all from one sample in a study of cytomegalovirus exposure and HLA in healthy donors. Assay used: immunoSEQ multiplex PCR; TCRdb lists only in-frame clones, some missing. The data show hundreds of thousands of clones, approximately 90% seen once. The sample comprised PBMCs. The receptors shown here come from a woman aged 18-29 years in good health and CMV-seronegative. The CDR3 runs from the conserved cysteine through the conserved F or W. D genes are given only for firm matches. Clone size is given for some rows only: seen once, a few or many times, or a class if the clone is expanded.

d_call	v_call	j_call	clone_size	cdr3_nt	cdr3_aa
-	TRBV6-1	TRBJ1-1	-	TGTGCCAGCATAAGACTCGGTACCTGGAACACTGAAGCTTTCTTT	CASIRLGTWNTEAFF
-	TRBV5-1	TRBJ2-7	-	TGCGCCAGCAGCCCAAAATCCGGGACATCGAACTCCTACGAGCAGTACTTC	CASSPKSGTSNSYEQYF
TRBD1	TRBV2	TRBJ2-5	-	TGTGCCAGCAGCCTACACCCGACAGGGGGATCTGGAGAGACCCAGTACTTC	CASSLHPTGGSGETQYF
-	TRBV7-2	TRBJ2-5	-	TGTGCCAGCAGCTTAGTTCTGGGGGCGGGAGAGACCCAGTACTTC	CASSLVLGAGETQYF
-	TRBV21-1	TRBJ2-7	-	TGTGCCAGCAGCAAACGGGGCGGGAGATACGAGCAGTACTTC	CASSKRGGRYEQYF
-	TRBV19	TRBJ1-2	-	TGTGCCAGTAGTATAGCTTGGAGGGGCGTGGGAGATGGCTACACCTTC	CASSIAWRGVGDGYTF
-	TRBV5-1	TRBJ1-5	-	TGCGCCAGCAGCTTAGATATTCAGCAGCCCCAGCATTTT	CASSLDIQQPQHF
TRBD1	TRBV9	TRBJ2-2	-	TGTGCCAGCAGATCCTATACCGGGACAGACACCGGGGAGCTGTTTTTT	CASRSYTGTDTGELFF
TRBD1	TRBV7-8	TRBJ1-4	-	TGTGCCAGCAGCCCATGGACAGGGGGCGTTGAAAAACTGTTTTTT	CASSPWTGGVEKLFF
-	TRBV6-5	TRBJ1-4	few	TGTGCCAGCAGCAGGGACTCGGGGAAACTGTTTTTT	CASSRDSGKLFF
-	TRBV5-6	TRBJ1-3	-	TGTGCCAGCAGCTTGCGGGTCCAGCTCTCTGGAAACACCATATATTTT	CASSLRVQLSGNTIYF
TRBD1	TRBV27	TRBJ2-7	-	TGTGCCAGCAGTCCGGGACAGGGGTCAATCTACGAGCAGTACTTC	CASSPGQGSIYEQYF
-	TRBV5-1	TRBJ2-5	once	TGCGCCAGCAGCTTGGCTAGGGGTCCCCAGTACTTC	CASSLARGPQYF
TRBD1	TRBV6-6	TRBJ1-1	-	TGTGCCAGCAGAGACCGCAGGGGGAATGAAGCTTTCTTT	CASRDRRGNEAFF
-	TRBV27	TRBJ2-7	-	TGTGCCAGCAGTTCCGGACGGCAGGGGAGACCGGGCGAGCAGTACTTC	CASSSGRQGRPGEQYF
-	TRBV9	TRBJ1-3	-	TGTGCCAGCAGCGTAGATTCAGGGCCCACCATATATTTT	CASSVDSGPTIYF
-	TRBV9	TRBJ1-2	-	TGTGCCAGCAGCGTCGGTCCCGGGTTCGAAACTAATGGCTACACCTTC	CASSVGPGFETNGYTF
TRBD2	TRBV4-3	TRBJ2-7	-	TGCGCCAGCAGCCAAGATTGGGCTAGCGGGAGCTACGAGCAGTACTTC	CASSQDWASGSYEQYF
TRBD2	TRBV7-6	TRBJ2-7	-	TGTGCCAGCAGTTTAGCAGCGGGAGGGCTGGCGTACTTC	CASSLAAGGLAYF
-	TRBV27	TRBJ2-7	-	TGTGCCAGCAGTTTTTACCGAGGGAGCTCCTACGAGCAGTACTTC	CASSFYRGSSYEQYF
-	TRBV19	TRBJ1-2	-	TGTGCCAGTAGTATAACCCCGGGGACTAACTATGGCTACACCTTC	CASSITPGTNYGYTF
TRBD2	TRBV4-3	TRBJ2-7	-	TGCGCCAGCAGCCAAGCTAGCGGGAGGCTCGAGCAGTACTTC	CASSQASGRLEQYF
TRBD1	TRBV28	TRBJ1-2	-	TGTGCCAGCAGTCTCGACAGGGGCGGCGGGGGCTACACCTTC	CASSLDRGGGGYTF
TRBD1	TRBV5-1	TRBJ2-7	-	TGCGCCAGCAGCTTGGATGGCAGGGGGACCTACGAGCAGTACTTC	CASSLDGRGTYEQYF
TRBD2	TRBV2	TRBJ2-7	-	TGTGCCAGCAGTGAAGCGCAAGGACTAGCGGGATTCGAGCAGTACTTC	CASSEAQGLAGFEQYF
TRBD1	TRBV28	TRBJ1-1	once	TGTGCCACCACAGGGGACACTGAAGCTTTCTTT	CATTGDTEAFF
-	TRBV9	TRBJ1-6	-	TGTGCCAGCAGCGTGCCCCGAGGAGGGAACTATAATTCACCCCTCCACTTT	CASSVPRGGNYNSPLHF